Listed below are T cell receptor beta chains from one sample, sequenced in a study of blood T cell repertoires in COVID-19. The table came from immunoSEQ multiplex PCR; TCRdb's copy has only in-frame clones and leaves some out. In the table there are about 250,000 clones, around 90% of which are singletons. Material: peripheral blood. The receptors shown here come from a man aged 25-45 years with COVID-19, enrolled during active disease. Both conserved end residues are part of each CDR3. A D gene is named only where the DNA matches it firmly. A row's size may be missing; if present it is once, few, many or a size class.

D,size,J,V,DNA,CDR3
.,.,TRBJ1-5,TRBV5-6,TGTGCCAGCAGCTTGGCACAGGCTAATCAGCCCCAGCATTTT,CASSLAQANQPQHF
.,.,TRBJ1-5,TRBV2,TGTGCCAGCAGACCCGGGACACAAAGCAATCAGCCCCAGCATTTT,CASRPGTQSNQPQHF
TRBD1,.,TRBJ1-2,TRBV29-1,TGCAGCGTTCAACAGGGGATGGACTATGGCTACACCTTC,CSVQQGMDYGYTF
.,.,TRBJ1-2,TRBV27,TGTGCCAGCAGTTTTCGGGGGGCGTTGGGCTACACCTTC,CASSFRGALGYTF
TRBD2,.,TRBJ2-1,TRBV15,TGTGCCACCAGCAGAGGGACAAGCGGGGGGCCATACAATGAGCAGTTCTTC,CATSRGTSGGPYNEQFF
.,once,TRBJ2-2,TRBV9,TGTGCCAGCAGCGTACAGGGGGGCGCGAACACCGGGGAGCTGTTTTTT,CASSVQGGANTGELFF
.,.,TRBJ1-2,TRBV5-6,TGTGCCAGCAGCTTCGACAGAGCGGGTTATGGCTACACCTTC,CASSFDRAGYGYTF
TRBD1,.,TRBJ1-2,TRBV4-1,TGCGCCAGCAGCCAAGATCAGGCAGGGGGGTATGGCTACACCTTC,CASSQDQAGGYGYTF
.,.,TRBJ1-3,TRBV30,TGTGCCTGGCGCGCGGGACTTTACTCTGGAAACACCATATATTTT,CAWRAGLYSGNTIYF
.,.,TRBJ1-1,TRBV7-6,TGTGCCAGCAGCTTAGTCATGTCAGGGAACACTGAAGCTTTCTTT,CASSLVMSGNTEAFF